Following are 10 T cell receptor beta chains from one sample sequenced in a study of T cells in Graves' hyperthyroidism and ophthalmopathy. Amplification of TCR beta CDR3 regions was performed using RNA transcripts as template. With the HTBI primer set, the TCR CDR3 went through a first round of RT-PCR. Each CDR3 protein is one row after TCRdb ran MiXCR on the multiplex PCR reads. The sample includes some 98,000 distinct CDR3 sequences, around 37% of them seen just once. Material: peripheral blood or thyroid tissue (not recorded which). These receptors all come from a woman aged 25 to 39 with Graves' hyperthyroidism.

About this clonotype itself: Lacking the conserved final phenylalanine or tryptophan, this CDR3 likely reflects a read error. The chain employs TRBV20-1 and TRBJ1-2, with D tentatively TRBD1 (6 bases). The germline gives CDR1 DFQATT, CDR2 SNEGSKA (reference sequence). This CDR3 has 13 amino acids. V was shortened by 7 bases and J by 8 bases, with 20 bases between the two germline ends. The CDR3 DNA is TGCAGTGGAAGAGAGGGGGGGAGGGACGGCTACACCCTC. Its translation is CSGREGGRDGYTL.

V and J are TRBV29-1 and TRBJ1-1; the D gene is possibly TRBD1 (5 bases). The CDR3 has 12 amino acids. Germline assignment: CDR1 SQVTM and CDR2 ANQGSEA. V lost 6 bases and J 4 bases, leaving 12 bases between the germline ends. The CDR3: CSVQRQPTEAFF. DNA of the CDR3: TGCAGCGTCCAACGACAGCCCACTGAAGCTTTCTTT.

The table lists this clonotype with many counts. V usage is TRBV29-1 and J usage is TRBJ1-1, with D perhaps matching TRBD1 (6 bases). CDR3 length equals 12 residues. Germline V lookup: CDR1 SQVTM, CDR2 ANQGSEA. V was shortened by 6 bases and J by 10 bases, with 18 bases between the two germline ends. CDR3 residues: CSVAFMTGLAFF. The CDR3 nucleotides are TGCAGCGTAGCATTTATGACAGGCTTAGCTTTCTTT. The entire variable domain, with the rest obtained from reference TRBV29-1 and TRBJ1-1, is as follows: SAVISQKPSRDICQRGTSLTIQCQVDSQVTMMFWYRQQPGQSLTLIATANQGSEATYESGFVIDKFPISRPNLTFSTLTVSNMSPEDSSIYLCSVAFMTGLAFFGQGTRLTVV.

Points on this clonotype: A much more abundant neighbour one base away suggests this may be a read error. For the CDR3, the DNA is TGCGCCAGCAGGGTTTGGGAGTGGGGGACTGAAGCTTTCTTT. It specifies CASRVWEWGTEAFF. The chain employs TRBV5-1 and TRBJ1-1, with a weak D call TRBD1 (5 bases). CDR1 SGHRS and CDR2 YFSETQ come from the germline V gene. This CDR3 is 14 amino acids long. The germline V and J ends were trimmed by 5 bases and 5 bases, with 16 bases remaining between them.

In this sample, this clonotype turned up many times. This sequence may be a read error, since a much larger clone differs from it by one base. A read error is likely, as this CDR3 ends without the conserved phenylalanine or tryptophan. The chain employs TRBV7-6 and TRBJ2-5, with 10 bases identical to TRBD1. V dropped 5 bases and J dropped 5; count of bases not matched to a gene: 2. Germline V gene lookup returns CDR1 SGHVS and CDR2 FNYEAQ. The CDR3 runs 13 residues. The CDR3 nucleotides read TGTGCCAGCAGCCGGACAGGGGGGGAGACCCAGTACTCC. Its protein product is CASSRTGGETQYS.

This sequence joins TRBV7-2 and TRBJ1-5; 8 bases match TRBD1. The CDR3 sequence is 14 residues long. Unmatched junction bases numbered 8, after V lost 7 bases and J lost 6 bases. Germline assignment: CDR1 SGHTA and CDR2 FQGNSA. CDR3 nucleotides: TGTGCCAGCACCCCTGGACAGGGAGGTCAGCCCCAGCATTTT. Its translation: CASTPGQGGQPQHF. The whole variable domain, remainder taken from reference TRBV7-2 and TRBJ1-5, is GAGVSQSPSNKVTEKGKDVELRCDPISGHTALYWYRQSLGQGLEFLIYFQGNSAPDKSGLPSDRFSAERTGGSVSTLTIQRTQQEDSAVYLCASTPGQGGQPQHFGDGTRLSIL.

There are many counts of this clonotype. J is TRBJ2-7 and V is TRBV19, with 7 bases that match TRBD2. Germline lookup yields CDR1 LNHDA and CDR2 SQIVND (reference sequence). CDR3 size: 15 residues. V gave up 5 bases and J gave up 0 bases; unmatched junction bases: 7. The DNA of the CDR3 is TGTGCCAGTAGTCCACTAGCGAGGAGCTCCTACGAGCAGTACTTC. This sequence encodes CASSPLARSSYEQYF.

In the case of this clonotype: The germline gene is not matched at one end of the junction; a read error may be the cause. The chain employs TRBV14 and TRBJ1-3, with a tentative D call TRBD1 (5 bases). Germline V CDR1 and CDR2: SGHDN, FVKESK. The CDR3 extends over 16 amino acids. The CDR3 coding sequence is TGTGCCAGCAGCCAAGGGGGACGGTACTCTGGAAACACCATATTTTTT. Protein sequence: CASSQGGRYSGNTIFF.

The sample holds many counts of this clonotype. As DNA, the CDR3 is TGCGCCAGCAGCCTCGACAGTTATCAGCCCCAGCATTTT. Translation gives CASSLDSYQPQHF. V usage is TRBV5-1 and J usage is TRBJ1-5, with D perhaps TRBD1 (5 bases). Deletions cut 4 bases from V and 5 bases from J, with 10 bases between. Germline V lookup: CDR1 SGHRS, CDR2 YFSETQ. The CDR3 contains 13 residues.

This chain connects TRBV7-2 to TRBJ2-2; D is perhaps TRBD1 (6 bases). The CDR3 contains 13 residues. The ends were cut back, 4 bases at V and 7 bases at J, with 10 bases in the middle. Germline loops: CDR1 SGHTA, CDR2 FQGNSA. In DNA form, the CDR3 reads TGTGCCAGCAGCTCACAGGGAGTCGGGGAGCTGTTTTTT. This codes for CASSSQGVGELFF. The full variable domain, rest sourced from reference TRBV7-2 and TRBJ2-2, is GAGVSQSPSNKVTEKGKDVELRCDPISGHTALYWYRQSLGQGLEFLIYFQGNSAPDKSGLPSDRFSAERTGGSVSTLTIQRTQQEDSAVYLCASSSQGVGELFFGEGSRLTVL.